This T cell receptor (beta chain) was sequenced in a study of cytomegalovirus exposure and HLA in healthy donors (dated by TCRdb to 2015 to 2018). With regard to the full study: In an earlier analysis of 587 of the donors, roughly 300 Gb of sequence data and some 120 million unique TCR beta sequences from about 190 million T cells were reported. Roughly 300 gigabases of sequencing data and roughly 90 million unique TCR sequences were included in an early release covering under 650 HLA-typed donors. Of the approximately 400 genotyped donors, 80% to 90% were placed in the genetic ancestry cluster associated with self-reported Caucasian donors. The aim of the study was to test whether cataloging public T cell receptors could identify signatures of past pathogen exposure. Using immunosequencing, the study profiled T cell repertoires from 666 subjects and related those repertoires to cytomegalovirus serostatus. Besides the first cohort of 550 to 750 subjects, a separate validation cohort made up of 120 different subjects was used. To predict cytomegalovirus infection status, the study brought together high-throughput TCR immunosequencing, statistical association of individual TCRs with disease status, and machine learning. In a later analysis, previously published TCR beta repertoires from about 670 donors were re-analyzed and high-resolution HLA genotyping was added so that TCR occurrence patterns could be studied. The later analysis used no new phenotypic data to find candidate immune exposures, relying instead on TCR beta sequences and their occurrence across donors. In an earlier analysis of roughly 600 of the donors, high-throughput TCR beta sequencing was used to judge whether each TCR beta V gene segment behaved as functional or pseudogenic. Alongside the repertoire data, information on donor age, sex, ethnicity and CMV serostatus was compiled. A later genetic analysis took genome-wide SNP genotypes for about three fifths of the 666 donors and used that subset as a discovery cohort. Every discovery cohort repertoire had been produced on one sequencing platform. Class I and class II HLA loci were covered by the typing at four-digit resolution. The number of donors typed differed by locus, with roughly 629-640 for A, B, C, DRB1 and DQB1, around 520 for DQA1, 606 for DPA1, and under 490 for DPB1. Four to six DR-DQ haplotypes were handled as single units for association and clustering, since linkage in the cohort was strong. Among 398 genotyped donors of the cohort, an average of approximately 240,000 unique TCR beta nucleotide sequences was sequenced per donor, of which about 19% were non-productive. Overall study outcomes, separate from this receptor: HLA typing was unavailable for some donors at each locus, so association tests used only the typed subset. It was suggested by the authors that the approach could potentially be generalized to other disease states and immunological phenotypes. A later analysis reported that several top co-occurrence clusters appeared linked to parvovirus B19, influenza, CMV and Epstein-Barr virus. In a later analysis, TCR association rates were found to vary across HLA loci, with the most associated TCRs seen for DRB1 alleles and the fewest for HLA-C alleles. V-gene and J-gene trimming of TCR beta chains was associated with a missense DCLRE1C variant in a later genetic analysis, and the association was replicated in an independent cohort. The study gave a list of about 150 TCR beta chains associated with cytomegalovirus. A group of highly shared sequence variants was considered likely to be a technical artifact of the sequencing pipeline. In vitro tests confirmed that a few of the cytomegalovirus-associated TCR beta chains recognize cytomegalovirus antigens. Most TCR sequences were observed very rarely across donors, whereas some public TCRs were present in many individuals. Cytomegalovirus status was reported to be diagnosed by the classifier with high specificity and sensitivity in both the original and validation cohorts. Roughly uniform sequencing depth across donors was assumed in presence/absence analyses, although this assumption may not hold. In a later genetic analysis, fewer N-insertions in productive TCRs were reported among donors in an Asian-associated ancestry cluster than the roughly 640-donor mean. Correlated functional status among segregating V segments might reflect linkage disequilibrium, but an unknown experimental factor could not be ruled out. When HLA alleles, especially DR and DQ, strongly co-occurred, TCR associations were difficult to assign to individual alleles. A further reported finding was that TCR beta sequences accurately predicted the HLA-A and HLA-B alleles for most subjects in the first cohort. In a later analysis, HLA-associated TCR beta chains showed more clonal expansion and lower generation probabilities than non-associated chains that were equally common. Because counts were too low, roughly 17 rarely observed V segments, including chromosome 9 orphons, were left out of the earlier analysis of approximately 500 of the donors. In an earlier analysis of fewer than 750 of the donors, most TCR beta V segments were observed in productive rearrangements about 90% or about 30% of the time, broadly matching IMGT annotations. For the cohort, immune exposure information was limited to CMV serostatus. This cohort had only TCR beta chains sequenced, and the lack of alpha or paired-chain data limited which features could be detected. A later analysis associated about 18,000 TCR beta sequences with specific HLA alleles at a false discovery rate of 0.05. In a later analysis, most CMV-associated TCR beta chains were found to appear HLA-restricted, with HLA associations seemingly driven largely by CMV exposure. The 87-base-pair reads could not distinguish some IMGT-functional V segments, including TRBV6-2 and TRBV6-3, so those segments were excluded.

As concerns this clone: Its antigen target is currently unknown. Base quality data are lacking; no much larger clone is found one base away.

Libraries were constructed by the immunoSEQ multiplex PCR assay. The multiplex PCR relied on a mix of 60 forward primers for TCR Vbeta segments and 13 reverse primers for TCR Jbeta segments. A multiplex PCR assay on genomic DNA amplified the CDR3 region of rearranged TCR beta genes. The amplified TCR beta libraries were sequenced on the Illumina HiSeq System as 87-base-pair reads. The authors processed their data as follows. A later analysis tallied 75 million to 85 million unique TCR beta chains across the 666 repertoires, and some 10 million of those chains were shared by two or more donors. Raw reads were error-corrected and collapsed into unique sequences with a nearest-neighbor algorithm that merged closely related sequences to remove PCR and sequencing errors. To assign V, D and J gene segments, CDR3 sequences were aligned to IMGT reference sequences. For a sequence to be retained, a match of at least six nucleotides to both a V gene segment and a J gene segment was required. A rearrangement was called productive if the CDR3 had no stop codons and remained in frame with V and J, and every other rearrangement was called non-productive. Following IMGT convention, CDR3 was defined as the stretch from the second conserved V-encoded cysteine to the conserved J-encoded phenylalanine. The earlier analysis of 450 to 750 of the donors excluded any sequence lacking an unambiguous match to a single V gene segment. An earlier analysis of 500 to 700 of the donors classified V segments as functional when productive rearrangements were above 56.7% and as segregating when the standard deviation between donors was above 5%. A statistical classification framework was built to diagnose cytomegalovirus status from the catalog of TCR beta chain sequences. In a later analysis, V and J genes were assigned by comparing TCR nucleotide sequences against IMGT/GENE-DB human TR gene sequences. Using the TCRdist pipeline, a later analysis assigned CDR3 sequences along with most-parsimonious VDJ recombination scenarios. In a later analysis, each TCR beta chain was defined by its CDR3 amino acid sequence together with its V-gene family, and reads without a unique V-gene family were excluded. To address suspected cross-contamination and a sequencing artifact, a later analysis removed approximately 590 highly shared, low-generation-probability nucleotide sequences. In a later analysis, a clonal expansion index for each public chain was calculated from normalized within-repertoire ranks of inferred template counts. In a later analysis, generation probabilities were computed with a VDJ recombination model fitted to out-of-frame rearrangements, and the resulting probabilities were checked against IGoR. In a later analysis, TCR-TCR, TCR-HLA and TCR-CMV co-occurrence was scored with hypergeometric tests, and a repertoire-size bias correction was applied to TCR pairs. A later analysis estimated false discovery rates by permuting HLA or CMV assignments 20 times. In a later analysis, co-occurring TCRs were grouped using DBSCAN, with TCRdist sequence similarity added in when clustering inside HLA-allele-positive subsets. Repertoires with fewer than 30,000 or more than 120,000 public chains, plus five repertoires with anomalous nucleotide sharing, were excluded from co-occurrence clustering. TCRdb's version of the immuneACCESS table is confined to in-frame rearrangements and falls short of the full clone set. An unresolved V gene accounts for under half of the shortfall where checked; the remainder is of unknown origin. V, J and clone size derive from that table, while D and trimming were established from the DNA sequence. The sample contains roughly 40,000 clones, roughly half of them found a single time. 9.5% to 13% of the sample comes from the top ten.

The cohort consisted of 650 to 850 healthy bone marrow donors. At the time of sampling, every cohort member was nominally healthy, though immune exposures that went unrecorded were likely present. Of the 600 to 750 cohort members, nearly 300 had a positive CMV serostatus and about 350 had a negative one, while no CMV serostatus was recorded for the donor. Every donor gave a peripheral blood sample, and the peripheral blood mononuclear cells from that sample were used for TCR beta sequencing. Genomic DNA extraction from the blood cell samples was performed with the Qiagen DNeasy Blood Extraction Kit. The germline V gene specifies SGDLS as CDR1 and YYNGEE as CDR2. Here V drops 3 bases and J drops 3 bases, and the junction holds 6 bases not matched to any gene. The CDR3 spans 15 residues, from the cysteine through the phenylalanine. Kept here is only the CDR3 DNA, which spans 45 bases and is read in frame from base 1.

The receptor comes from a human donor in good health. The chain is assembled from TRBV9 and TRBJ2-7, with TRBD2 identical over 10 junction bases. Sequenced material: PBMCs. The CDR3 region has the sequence CASSEASGRIYEQYF. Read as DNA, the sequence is TGTGCCAGCAGCGAAGCTAGCGGGAGAATCTACGAGCAGTACTTC.